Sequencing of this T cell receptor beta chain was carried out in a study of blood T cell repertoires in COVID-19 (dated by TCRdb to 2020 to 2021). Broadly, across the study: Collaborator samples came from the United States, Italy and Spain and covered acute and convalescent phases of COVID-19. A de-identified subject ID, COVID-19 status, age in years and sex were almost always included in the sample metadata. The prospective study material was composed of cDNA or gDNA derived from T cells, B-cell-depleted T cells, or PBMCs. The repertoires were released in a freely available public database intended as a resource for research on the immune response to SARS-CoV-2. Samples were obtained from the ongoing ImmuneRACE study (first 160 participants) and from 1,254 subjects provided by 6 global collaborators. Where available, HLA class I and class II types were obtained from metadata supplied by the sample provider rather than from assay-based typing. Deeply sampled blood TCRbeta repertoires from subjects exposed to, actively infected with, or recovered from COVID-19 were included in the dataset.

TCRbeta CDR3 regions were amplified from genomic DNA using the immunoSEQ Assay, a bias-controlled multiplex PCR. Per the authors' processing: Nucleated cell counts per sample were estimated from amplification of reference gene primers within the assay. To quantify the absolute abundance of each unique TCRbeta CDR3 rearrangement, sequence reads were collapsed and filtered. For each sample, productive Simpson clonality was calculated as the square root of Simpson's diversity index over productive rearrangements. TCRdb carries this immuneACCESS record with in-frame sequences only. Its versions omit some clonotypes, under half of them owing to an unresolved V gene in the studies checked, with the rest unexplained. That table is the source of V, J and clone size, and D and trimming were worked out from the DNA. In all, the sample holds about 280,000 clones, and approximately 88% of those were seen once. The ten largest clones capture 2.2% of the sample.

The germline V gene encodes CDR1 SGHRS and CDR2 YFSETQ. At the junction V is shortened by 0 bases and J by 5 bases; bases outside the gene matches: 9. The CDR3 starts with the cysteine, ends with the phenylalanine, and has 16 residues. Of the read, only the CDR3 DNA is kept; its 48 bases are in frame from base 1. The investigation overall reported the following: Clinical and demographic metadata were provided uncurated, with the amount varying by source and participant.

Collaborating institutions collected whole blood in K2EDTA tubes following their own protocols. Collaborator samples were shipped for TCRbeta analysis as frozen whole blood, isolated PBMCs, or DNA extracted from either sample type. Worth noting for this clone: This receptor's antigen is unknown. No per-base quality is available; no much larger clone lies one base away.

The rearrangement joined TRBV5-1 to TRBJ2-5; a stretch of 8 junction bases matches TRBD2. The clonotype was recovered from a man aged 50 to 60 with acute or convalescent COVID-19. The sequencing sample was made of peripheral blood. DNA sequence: TGCGCCAGCAGCTTGGCTACCGGGACTAGGTATGAGACCCAGTACTTC. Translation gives CASSLATGTRYETQYF.